This T cell receptor beta chain stems from a study of naive and memory T cell subsets. V was pared by 3 bases and J by 1 base, with 11 bases between. The CDR3 is made up of 15 amino acids. Cells stained for CD3, CD4, CD8, CD45RA, CD27 and viability were sorted into four CD45RA/CD27 subsets. Two oligonucleotides, mixed equimolar, formed the beta constant-region primer covering TRBC1 and TRBC2. Four rounds of PCR amplified the ligated cDNA using nested alpha and beta constant-region primers plus SP2. TCRdb passed the UMI-ligation and nested PCR reads through MiXCR, listing each CDR3 protein once. The sample contains 90,000 to 120,000 distinct CDR3 sequences, about 14% of which appear only once. This clonotype was detected only a few times. The antigen is not known. Study results and limitations: Especially in CD8 cells, naive repertoires contained a few larger clonotypes, possibly CD45RA-re-expressing memory cells. Gini index rose across naive, CM, EM and EMRA in CD4 and CD8. Between naive and memory subsets, TCR abundance power law exponents differed.

The sample consisted of naive CD8+ T cells from blood. The chain carries TRBV12-3 or TRBV12-4 and TRBJ2-3, with no clear D. This receptor was obtained from a human donor in good health. The DNA of the CDR3 is TGTGCCAGCAGTTTCCGGGTCGGAGGCACAGATACGCAGTATTTT. It specifies CASSFRVGGTDTQYF.